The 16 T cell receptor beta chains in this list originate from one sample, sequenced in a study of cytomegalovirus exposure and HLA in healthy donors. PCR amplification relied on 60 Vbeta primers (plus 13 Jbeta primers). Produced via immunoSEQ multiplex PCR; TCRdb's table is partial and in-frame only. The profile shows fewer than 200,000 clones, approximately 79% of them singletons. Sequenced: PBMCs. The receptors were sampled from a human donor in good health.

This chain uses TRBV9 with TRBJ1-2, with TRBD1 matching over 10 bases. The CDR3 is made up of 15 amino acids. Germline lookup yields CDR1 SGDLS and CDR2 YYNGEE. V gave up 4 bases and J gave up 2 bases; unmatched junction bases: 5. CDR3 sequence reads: CASSSGQGLNYGYTF. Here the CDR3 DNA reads TGTGCCAGCAGCTCGGGACAGGGGTTAAACTATGGCTACACCTTC.

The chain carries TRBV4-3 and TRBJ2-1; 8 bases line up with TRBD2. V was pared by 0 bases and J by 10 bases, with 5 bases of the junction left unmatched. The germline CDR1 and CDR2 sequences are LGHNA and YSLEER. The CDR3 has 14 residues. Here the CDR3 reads CASSQEVAGREQFF. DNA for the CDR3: TGCGCCAGCAGCCAAGAAGTAGCGGGGCGAGAGCAGTTCTTC.

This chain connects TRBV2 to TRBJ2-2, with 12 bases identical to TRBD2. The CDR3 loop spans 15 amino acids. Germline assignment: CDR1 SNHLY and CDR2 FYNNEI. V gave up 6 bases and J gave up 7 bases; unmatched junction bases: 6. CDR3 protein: CASRASGGASGELFF. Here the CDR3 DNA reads TGTGCCAGCAGAGCTAGCGGGGGGGCTAGCGGGGAGCTGTTTTTT. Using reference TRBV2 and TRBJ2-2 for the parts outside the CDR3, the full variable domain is EPEVTQTPSHQVTQMGQEVILRCVPISNHLYFYWYRQILGQKVEFLVSFYNNEISEKSEIFDDQFSVERPDGSNFTLKIRSTKLEDSAMYFCASRASGGASGELFFGEGSRLTVL.

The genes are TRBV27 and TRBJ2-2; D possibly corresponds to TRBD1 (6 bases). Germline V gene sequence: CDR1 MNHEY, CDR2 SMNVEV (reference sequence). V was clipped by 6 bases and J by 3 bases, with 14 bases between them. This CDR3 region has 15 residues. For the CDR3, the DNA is TGTGCCAGCAGGATGGGACAAAGAGACACCGGGGAGCTGTTTTTT. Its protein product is CASRMGQRDTGELFF.

CDR3 in amino acids: CASSLGTGANYGYTF. Written as DNA, the CDR3 is TGTGCCAGCAGCCTCGGGACAGGTGCTAACTATGGCTACACCTTC. V and J are TRBV5-8 and TRBJ1-2; 8 bases fit TRBD1. The CDR3 length is 15 residues. Germline V lookup: CDR1 SGHTS, CDR2 YDEGEE. Germline trimming cut 4 bases from V and 0 bases from J; bases unmatched to any gene: 5.

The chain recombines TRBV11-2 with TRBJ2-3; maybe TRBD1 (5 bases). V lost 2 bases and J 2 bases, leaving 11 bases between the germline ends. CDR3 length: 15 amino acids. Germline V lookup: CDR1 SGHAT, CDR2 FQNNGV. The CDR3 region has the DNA TGTGCCAGCAGCTTAAGAGGACAAAACACAGATACGCAGTATTTT. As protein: CASSLRGQNTDTQYF.

CDR3 bases: TGTGCCAGCAGCTTGAGTACAGGGGATCAGCCCCAGCATTTT. Its translation: CASSLSTGDQPQHF. V and J are TRBV7-9 and TRBJ1-5; 7 nucleotides agree with TRBD1. The CDR3 runs 14 residues. Germline CDR1 and CDR2: SEHNR and FQNEAQ (reference sequence). J lost 5 bases, V lost 3 bases, and 4 bases had no gene match.

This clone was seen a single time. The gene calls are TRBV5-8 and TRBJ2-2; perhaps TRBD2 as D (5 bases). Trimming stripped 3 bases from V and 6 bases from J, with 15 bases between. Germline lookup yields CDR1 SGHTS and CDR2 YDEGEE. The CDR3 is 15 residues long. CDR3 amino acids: CASSSGMIESGELFF. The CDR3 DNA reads TGTGCCAGCAGCTCGGGAATGATTGAGTCCGGGGAGCTGTTTTTT.

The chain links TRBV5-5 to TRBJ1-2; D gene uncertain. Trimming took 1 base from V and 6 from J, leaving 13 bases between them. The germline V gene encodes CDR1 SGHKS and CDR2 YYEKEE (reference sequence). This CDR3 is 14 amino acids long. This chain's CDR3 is CASSLMSGWDGYTF. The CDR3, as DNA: TGTGCCAGCAGCTTGATGTCGGGATGGGATGGCTACACCTTC.

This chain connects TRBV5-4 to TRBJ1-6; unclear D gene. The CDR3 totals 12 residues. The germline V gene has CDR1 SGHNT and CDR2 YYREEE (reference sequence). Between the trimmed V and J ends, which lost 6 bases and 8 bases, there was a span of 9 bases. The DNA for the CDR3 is TGTGCCAGCAACATGAGGGATTCACCCCTCCACTTT. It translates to CASNMRDSPLHF.

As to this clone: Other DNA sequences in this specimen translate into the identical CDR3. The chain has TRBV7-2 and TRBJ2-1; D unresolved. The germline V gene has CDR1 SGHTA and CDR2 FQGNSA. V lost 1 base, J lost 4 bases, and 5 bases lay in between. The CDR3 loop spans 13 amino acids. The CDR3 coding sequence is TGTGCCAGCAGCTTAGGGCCTTACAATGAGCAGTTCTTC. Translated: CASSLGPYNEQFF.

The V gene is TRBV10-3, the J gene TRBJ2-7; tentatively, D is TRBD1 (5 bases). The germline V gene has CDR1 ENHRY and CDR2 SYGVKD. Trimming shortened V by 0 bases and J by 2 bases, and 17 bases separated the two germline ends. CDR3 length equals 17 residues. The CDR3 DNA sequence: TGTGCCATCAGTGAGTCGTCTAACGCCGACAGAACCTACGAGCAGTACTTC. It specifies CAISESSNADRTYEQYF.

CDR3 protein: CASSDSWRGAYNEQFF. Written as DNA, the CDR3 is TGTGCCAGCAGTGACTCGTGGCGGGGGGCCTACAATGAGCAGTTCTTC. The rearrangement uses TRBV6-4 and TRBJ2-1, with TRBD2 identical over 8 bases. Looked up from germline, CDR1 is MRHNA and CDR2 is SNTAGT. With V trimmed by 0 bases and J by 2 bases, 3 bases remained unmatched. CDR3 length: 16 amino acids.

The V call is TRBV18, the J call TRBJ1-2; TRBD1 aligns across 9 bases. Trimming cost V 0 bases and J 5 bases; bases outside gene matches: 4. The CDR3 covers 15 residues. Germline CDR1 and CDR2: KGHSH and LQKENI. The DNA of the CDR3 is TGTGCCAGCTCACCACCGCCGGGACAGGGTTATGGCTACACCTTC. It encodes CASSPPPGQGYGYTF. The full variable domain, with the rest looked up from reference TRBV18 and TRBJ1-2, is NAGVMQNPRHLVRRRGQEARLRCSPMKGHSHVYWYRQLPEEGLKFMVYLQKENIIDESGMPKERFSAEFPKEGPSILRIQQVVRGDSAAYFCASSPPPGQGYGYTFGSGTRLTVV.

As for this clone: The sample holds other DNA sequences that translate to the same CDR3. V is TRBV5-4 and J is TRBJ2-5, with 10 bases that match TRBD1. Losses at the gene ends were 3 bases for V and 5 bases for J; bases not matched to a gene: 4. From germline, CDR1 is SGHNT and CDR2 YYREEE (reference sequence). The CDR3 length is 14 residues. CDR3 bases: TGTGCCAGCAGCTCCGGGACAGGGGAGGAGACCCAGTACTTC. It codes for CASSSGTGEETQYF.

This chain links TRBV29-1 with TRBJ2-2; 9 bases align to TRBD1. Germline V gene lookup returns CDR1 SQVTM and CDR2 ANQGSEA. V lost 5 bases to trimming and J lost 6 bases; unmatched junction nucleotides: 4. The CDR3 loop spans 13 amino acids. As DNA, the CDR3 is TGCAGCGTTTGGGACAGGGTGGCCGGGGAGCTGTTTTTT. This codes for CSVWDRVAGELFF.